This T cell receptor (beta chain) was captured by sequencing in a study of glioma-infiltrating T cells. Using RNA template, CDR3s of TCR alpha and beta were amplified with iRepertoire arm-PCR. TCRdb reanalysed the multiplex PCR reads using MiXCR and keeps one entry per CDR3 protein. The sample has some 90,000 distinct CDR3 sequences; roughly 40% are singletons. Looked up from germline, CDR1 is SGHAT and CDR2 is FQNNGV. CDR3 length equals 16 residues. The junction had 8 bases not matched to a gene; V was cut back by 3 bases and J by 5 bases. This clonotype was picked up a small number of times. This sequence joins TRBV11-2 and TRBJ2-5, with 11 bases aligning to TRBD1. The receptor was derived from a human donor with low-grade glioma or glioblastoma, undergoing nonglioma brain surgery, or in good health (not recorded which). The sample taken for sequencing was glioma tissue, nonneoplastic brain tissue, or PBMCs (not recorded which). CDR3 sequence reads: CASSLGGQGALETQYF. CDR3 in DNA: TGTGCCAGCAGCTTGGGTGGACAGGGGGCGTTGGAGACCCAGTACTTC.